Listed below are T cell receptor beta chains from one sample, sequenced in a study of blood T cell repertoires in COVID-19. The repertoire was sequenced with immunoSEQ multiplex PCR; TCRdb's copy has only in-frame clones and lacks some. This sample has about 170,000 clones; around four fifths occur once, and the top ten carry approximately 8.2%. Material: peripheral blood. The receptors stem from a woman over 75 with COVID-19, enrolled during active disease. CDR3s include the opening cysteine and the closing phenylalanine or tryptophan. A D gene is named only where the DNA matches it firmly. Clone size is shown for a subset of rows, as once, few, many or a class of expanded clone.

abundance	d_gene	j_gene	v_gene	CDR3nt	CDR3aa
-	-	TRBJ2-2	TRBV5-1	TGCGCCAGCAGCTTGGGGGCCGAAAACACCGGGGAGCTGTTTTTT	CASSLGAENTGELFF
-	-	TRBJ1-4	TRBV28	TGTGCCAGCAGTTTATTGTGGGCAGAAGCAACTAATGAAAAACTGTTTTTT	CASSLLWAEATNEKLFF
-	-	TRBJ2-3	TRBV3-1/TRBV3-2	TGTGCCAGCAGCCAAGGTGCTAGCAGTTCAGATACGCAGTATTTT	CASSQGASSSDTQYF
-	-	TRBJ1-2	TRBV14	TGTGCCAGCAGCCAAGAAGGGAGGGTGGACGGCTACACCTTC	CASSQEGRVDGYTF
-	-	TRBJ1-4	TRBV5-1	TGCGCCAGCAGCCTCCAGGGGATTGAATCGGAAAAACTGTTTTTT	CASSLQGIESEKLFF
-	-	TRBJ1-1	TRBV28	TGTGCCAGCCGGCGAGACAGGACGAACACTGAAGCTTTCTTT	CASRRDRTNTEAFF
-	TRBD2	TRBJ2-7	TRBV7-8	TGTGCCAGCAGCTTAGCGCCAGCGGGAGTGGGCGAGCAGTACTTC	CASSLAPAGVGEQYF
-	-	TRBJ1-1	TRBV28	TGTGCCAGCACTAGACGGAGGACTGAAGCTTTCTTT	CASTRRRTEAFF
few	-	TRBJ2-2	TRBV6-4	TGTGCCAGCAGCCCCACGAACACCGGGGAGCTGTTTTTT	CASSPTNTGELFF
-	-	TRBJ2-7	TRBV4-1	TGCGCCAGCAGCCACCCCAGACTAGGTCCCGAGCAGTACTTC	CASSHPRLGPEQYF
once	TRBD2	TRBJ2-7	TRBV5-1	TGCGCCAGCAGCTTGGGTAGCGGGAGTAGGTCCTACGAGCAGTACTTC	CASSLGSGSRSYEQYF
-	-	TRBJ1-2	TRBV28	TGTGCCAGCAGTTTAGCCGGGACTGAAGCTAACTATGGCTACACCTTC	CASSLAGTEANYGYTF
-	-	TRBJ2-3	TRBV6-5	TGTGCCAGCAGCCGCGTTTTTACCGATACGCAGTATTTT	CASSRVFTDTQYF
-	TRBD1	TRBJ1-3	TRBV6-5	TGTGCCAGCAGCCCCGGGACAGGGGTATACACCATATATTTT	CASSPGTGVYTIYF
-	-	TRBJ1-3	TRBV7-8	TGTGCCAGCAGCTTAAACCTCCGGACAGACTCTGGAAACACCATATATTTT	CASSLNLRTDSGNTIYF
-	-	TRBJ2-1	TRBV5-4	TGTGCCAGCAGCCCCCGGGGAGCGAATTTCAATGAGCAGTTCTTC	CASSPRGANFNEQFF
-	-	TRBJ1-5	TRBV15	TGTGCCACCAGCAGAGATATAGTTAACAGGTATGATCCCCAGCATTTT	CATSRDIVNRYDPQHF
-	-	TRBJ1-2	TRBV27	TGTGCCAGCAGCGCGGGCCCCTCTAGACGGAACTATGGCTACACCTTC	CASSAGPSRRNYGYTF
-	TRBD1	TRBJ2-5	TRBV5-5	TGTGCCAGCAGCTTTTTTGTGACAGGGGGCGAAGGGCCCCAGTACTTC	CASSFFVTGGEGPQYF
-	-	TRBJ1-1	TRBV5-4	TGTGCCAGCAGCTTTGAACAGGGCGTCGGCGCTTTCTTT	CASSFEQGVGAFF
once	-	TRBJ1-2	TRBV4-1	TGCGCCAGCAGCCAAGACGGGGAGGTTAGCTATGGCTACACCTTC	CASSQDGEVSYGYTF
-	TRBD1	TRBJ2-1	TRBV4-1	TGCGCCAGCAGCCAATCGGGACAGAGGAACGATGAGCAGTTCTTC	CASSQSGQRNDEQFF
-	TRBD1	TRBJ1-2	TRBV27	TGTGCCAGCCGACCAGGGGGCGCGGGAGGCTACACCTTC	CASRPGGAGGYTF